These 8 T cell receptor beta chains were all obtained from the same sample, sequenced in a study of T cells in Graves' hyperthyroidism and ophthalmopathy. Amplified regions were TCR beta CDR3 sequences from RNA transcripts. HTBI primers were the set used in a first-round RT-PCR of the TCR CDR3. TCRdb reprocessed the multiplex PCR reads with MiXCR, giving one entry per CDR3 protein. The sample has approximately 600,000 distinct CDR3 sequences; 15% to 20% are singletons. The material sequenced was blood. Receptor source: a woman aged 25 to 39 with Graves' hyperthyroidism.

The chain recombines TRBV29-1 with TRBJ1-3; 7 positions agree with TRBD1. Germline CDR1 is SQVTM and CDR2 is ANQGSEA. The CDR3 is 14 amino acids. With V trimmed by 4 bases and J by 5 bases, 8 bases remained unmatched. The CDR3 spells CSVVSTGKRNTIYF. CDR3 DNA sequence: TGCAGCGTTGTTTCGACAGGGAAGCGAAACACCATATATTTT.

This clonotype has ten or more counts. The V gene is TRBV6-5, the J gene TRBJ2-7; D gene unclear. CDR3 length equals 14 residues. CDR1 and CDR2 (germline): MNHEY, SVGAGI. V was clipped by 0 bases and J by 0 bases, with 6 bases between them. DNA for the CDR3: TGTGCCAGCAGTTACTCTCTCAGCTCCTACGAGCAGTACTTC. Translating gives CASSYSLSSYEQYF.

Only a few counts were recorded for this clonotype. CDR3 nucleotides: TGTGCCGGACGGACAGGCCGGGGTGAGCAGTACTTC. Translated: CAGRTGRGEQYF. This sequence joins TRBV6-2 or TRBV6-3 and TRBJ2-7, with 7 bases fitting TRBD1. CDR3 size: 12 residues. With 11 bases clipped from V and 7 bases from J, the junction kept 11 bases outside the gene matches. Germline V gene sequence: CDR1 MNHEY, CDR2 SVGEGT.

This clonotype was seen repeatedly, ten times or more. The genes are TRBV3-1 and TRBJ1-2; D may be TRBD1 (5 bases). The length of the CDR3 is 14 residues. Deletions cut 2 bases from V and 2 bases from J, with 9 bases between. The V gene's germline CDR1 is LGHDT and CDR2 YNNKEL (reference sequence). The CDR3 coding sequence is TGTGCCAGCAGCCAACTCGGGGGAAACTATGGCTACACCTTC. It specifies CASSQLGGNYGYTF.

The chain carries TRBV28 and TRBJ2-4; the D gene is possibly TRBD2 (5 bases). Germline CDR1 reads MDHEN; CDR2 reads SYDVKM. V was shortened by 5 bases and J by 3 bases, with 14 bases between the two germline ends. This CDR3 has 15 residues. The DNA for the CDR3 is TGTGCCAGCAGTATGAGAGGGTTGAACAAAAACATTCAGTACTTC. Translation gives CASSMRGLNKNIQYF. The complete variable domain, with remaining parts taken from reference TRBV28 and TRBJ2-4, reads DVKVTQSSRYLVKRTGEKVFLECVQDMDHENMFWYRQDPGLGLRLIYFSYDVKMKEKGDIPEGYSVSREKKERFSLILESASTNQTSMYLCASSMRGLNKNIQYFGAGTRLSVL.

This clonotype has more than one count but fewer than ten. The CDR3 DNA reads as TGTGCCAGCGCCGACAGGGGGACACCTCCTGAAGCTTTCTTT. Translating gives CASADRGTPPEAFF. This chain links TRBV6-1 with TRBJ1-1; 9 nucleotides match TRBD1. The germline V gene has CDR1 MNHNS and CDR2 SASEGT. Trimming cost V 8 bases and J 6 bases; bases outside gene matches: 10. The CDR3 spans 14 residues.

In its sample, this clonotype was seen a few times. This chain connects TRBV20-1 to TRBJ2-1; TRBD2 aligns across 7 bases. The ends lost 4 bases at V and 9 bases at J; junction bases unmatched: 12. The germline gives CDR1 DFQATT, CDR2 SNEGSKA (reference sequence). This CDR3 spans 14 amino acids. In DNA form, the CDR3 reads TGCAGTGCTACCCTGGGGGGAGGGGTCGGTGAGCAGTTCTTC. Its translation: CSATLGGGVGEQFF.

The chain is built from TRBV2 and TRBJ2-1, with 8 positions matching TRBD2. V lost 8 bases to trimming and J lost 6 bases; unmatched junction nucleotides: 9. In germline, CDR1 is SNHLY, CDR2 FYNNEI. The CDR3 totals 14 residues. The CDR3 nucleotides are TGTGCCAGCGATGGTCGGGAGGGGATCAATGAGCAGTTCTTC. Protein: CASDGREGINEQFF.